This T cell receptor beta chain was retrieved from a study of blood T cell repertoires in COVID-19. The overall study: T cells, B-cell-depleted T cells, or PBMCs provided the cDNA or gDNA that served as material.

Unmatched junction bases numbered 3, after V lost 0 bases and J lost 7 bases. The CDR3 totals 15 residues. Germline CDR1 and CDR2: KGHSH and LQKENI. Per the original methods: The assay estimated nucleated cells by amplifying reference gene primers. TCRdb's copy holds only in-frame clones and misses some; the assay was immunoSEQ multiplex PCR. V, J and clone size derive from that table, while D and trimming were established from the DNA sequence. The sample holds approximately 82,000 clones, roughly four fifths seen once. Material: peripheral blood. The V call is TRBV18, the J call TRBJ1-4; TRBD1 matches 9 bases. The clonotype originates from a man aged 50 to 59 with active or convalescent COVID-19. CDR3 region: CASSPPRTGAEKLFF. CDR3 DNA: TGTGCCAGCTCACCACCGAGGACAGGGGCTGAAAAACTGTTTTTT.